Listed below are T cell receptor beta chains from one sample, sequenced in a study of identifying expanded T cells in peripheral blood. The data were produced by immunoSEQ multiplex PCR, yet TCRdb's version contains in-frame clones alone and is incomplete. Altogether tens of thousands of clones are present, approximately 81% being singletons, with the ten largest covering approximately 4.5%. The sequencing sample was made of blood. The receptors were gathered from a person between 18 and 69 years old in good health. Both conserved end residues are part of each CDR3. The D gene is left open where the match is weak. The size field is filled for only some rows; it gives once, few, many or a size class.

V gene	clone size	D gene	J gene	CDR3 DNA	CDR3 protein
TRBV7-2	NA	NA	TRBJ1-1	TGTGCCAGCAGCTTAATAAGGTCGGTAGAAGCTTTCTTT	CASSLIRSVEAFF
TRBV5-1	NA	TRBD1	TRBJ2-7	TGCGCCAGCAGCATACCCGACAGGGGCTCCTACGAGCAGTACTTC	CASSIPDRGSYEQYF
TRBV14	NA	NA	TRBJ1-2	TGTGCCAGCAGCCGACATCACAGGGCAACTACTGGCTACACCTTC	CASSRHHRATTGYTF
TRBV27	NA	NA	TRBJ2-7	TGTGCCAGCAGTTTTAGAGGGGCAGGTTACGAGCAGTACTTC	CASSFRGAGYEQYF
TRBV30	NA	TRBD1	TRBJ1-1	TGTGCCTGGGGACTTAAAACAGGGGTCACTGAAGCTTTCTTT	CAWGLKTGVTEAFF
TRBV29-1	NA	TRBD1	TRBJ2-5	TGCAGCGTTTCTCGGGACAGAAAAGAGACCCAGTACTTC	CSVSRDRKETQYF
TRBV6-5	NA	TRBD1	TRBJ1-2	TGTGCCAGCAGTTCCGCCGGGACAGGGAGGGGGTATGGCTACACCTTC	CASSSAGTGRGYGYTF
TRBV7-2	NA	TRBD1	TRBJ1-2	TGTGCCAGCAGCTTAGCTGGTTGGACAGGGGGTCATGGCTACACCTTC	CASSLAGWTGGHGYTF
TRBV5-6	NA	NA	TRBJ1-1	TGTGCCAGCAGCTTGGGGGAGAACACTGAAGCTTTCTTT	CASSLGENTEAFF
TRBV10-2	NA	NA	TRBJ2-7	TGCGCCAGCAGTGAGACGGGGGAGAGGGCCTACGAGCAGTACTTC	CASSETGERAYEQYF
TRBV2	NA	NA	TRBJ1-1	TGTGCCAGCAGTGACCGACAGCGCTACGCTGAAGCTTTCTTT	CASSDRQRYAEAFF
TRBV7-2	NA	NA	TRBJ2-7	TGTGCCAGCAGCTTAGGGCTTAGGGGAGTCTACGAGCAGTACTTC	CASSLGLRGVYEQYF
TRBV5-6	NA	NA	TRBJ2-7	TGTGCCAGCAGCTTGGGGCTGGGCTACGAGCAGTACTTC	CASSLGLGYEQYF
TRBV13	few	NA	TRBJ1-4	TGTGCCAGCTCCGGAAGATTGGGCGCGGGGGAACTGTTTTTT	CASSGRLGAGELFF
TRBV30	NA	NA	TRBJ1-4	TGTGCCCTGGACGCTGTTGCAACTAATGAAAAACTGTTTTTT	CALDAVATNEKLFF
TRBV7-9	NA	NA	TRBJ1-2	TGTGCCAGCAGTGGTCCTGTCGGTCATGGCTACACCTTC	CASSGPVGHGYTF
TRBV10-3	NA	TRBD1	TRBJ2-5	TGTGCCATCAGCGATGCAGGGGGATTGGGGGAGACCCAGTACTTC	CAISDAGGLGETQYF
TRBV7-2	NA	TRBD2	TRBJ2-7	TGTGCCAGCAGCCCGAGACTAGCCAACGAGCAGTACTTC	CASSPRLANEQYF
TRBV7-9	NA	NA	TRBJ2-5	TGTGCCAGCAGCTATGGCGGAAAAGAGACCCAGTACTTC	CASSYGGKETQYF
TRBV11-3	NA	NA	TRBJ2-7	TGTGCCAGCAGCTTAGACAGGGGATACGAGCAGTACTTC	CASSLDRGYEQYF
TRBV6-5	NA	TRBD1	TRBJ1-5	TGTGCCAGCGGGACAGGCCGACAGGGTCAGCCCCAGCATTTT	CASGTGRQGQPQHF
TRBV11-3	NA	NA	TRBJ2-7	TGTGCCAGCAGTTCGGGGCCTACCGAGCAGTACTTC	CASSSGPTEQYF
TRBV30	few	NA	TRBJ1-4	TGTGCCTGGAAGAGACTAGCAACTAATGAAAAACTGTTTTTT	CAWKRLATNEKLFF
TRBV7-2	NA	NA	TRBJ2-3	TGTGCCAGCAGCTTAATGGGGAATACAGGCACAGATACGCAGTATTTT	CASSLMGNTGTDTQYF
TRBV6-5	once	NA	TRBJ2-7	TGTGCCAGCAGCCCCGGGAACAATAGGCAGTACTTC	CASSPGNNRQYF
TRBV7-3	many	TRBD1	TRBJ2-1	TGTGCCAGCAGCGACAGACAGGGGCGGGAGCAGTTCTTC	CASSDRQGREQFF
TRBV6-5	NA	NA	TRBJ2-4	TGTGCCAGCAGTGACAGAGTACAGGGAGACATTCAGTACTTC	CASSDRVQGDIQYF
TRBV6-5	NA	TRBD1	TRBJ1-6	TGTGCCAGCAGTCGGACAGGGAGTTCACCCCTCCACTTT	CASSRTGSSPLHF